The 8 T cell receptor beta chains below all came from one sample that was sequenced in a study of T cells in Graves' hyperthyroidism and ophthalmopathy. There were TCR beta CDR3 regions amplified from RNA transcripts. HTBI primers were employed in a first-round RT-PCR of the TCR CDR3. TCRdb passed the multiplex PCR reads through MiXCR, listing each CDR3 protein once. The sample consists of approximately 720,000 distinct CDR3 sequences, around 20% of them appearing once. What was sequenced was blood. The origin of the receptors is a woman between 45 and 60 years old with Graves' hyperthyroidism that later progressed to Graves' ophthalmopathy.

The chain employs TRBV7-9 and TRBJ2-7; D is perhaps TRBD2 (5 bases). Germline lookup yields CDR1 SEHNR and CDR2 FQNEAQ (reference sequence). The CDR3 has 14 residues. The V end lost 5 bases, the J end lost 5 bases, and 16 bases lay between the germline ends. CDR3 nucleotide sequence: TGTGCCAGCAGCCCCCCATCGGGGTTCGACGAGCAGTACTTC. It yields the protein CASSPPSGFDEQYF.

V is TRBV15 and J is TRBJ2-5; TRBD1 agrees at 8 bases. The CDR3 has 19 residues. V lost 0 bases, J lost 1 base, and 13 bases stayed unmatched. Germline V gene sequence: CDR1 LNHNV, CDR2 YYDKDF (reference sequence). The CDR3 here is CATSRDRPDRAAVQETQYF. CDR3 DNA: TGTGCCACCAGCAGAGATCGGCCGGACAGGGCGGCTGTCCAAGAGACCCAGTACTTC.

This clonotype showed up just a few times. The chain is built from TRBV24-1 and TRBJ2-2; 7 bases agree with TRBD2. Germline CDR1 reads KGHDR; CDR2 reads SFDVKD. The CDR3 extends over 15 amino acids. V lost 7 bases, J lost 3 bases, and 7 bases stayed unmatched. CDR3 sequence: CATRPGGGDTGELFF. The CDR3 DNA is TGTGCCACCAGGCCCGGCGGGGGTGACACCGGGGAGCTGTTTTTT.

This clonotype was picked up a small number of times. This sequence joins TRBV6-1 and TRBJ1-2; perhaps TRBD1 as D (5 bases). CDR1 and CDR2 from the germline V gene are MNHNS and SASEGT. Trimming removed 7 bases at V and 8 bases at J, with 11 bases between. This CDR3 is built from 11 residues. CDR3 DNA: TGTGCCAGCACCAGGGACTCGGGCTACACCTTC. Protein: CASTRDSGYTF.

This clonotype was observed many times. The genes are TRBV6-1 and TRBJ1-1, with 7 bases lining up with TRBD1. Looked up from germline, CDR1 is MNHNS and CDR2 is SASEGT. This CDR3 has 15 residues. Trimming removed 7 bases from V and 0 bases from J; junction bases left unmatched: 8. The CDR3 DNA is TGTGCCAGCAAAAAAGAAGGGGGCCTGAACACTGAAGCTTTCTTT. As protein: CASKKEGGLNTEAFF.

This clonotype was observed many times. The genes are TRBV5-1 and TRBJ1-1; unclear D gene. CDR3 size: 14 residues. Between the trimmed V and J ends, which lost 4 bases and 4 bases, there was a span of 14 bases. The germline V gene has CDR1 SGHRS and CDR2 YFSETQ. The CDR3 sequence is CASSEPGGGTEAFF. The CDR3 nucleotides read TGCGCCAGCAGCGAGCCGGGAGGTGGCACTGAAGCTTTCTTT.

The rearrangement links TRBV5-1 to TRBJ1-2, with TRBD1 matching over 7 bases. Germline assignment: CDR1 SGHRS and CDR2 YFSETQ. The CDR3 sequence is 11 residues long. The J segment lost 8 bases and the V segment lost 4 bases, leaving 2 bases of the junction unmatched. CDR3 DNA: TGCGCCAGCAGCGGGGACAGCGGCTACACCTTC. Protein product: CASSGDSGYTF.

J is TRBJ1-4 and V is TRBV29-1, with a possible D match to TRBD1 (5 bases). V was pared by 6 bases and J by 0 bases, with 11 bases between. This CDR3 has 14 amino acids. Germline V lookup: CDR1 SQVTM, CDR2 ANQGSEA. DNA for the CDR3: TGCAGCGTAAACCGGGACGCAACTAATGAAAAACTGTTTTTT. Translating it yields CSVNRDATNEKLFF.